This T cell receptor (beta chain) was retrieved from a study of blood T cell repertoires in COVID-19 (dated by TCRdb to the early 2020s). Describing the broader study: Samples from collaborators originated in the United States, Italy and Spain and spanned both the acute and convalescent phases of COVID-19. The prospective study material was composed of cDNA or gDNA derived from T cells, B-cell-depleted T cells, or PBMCs. Subjects who had been exposed to COVID-19, were actively infected with it, or had recovered from it provided the deeply sampled blood TCRbeta repertoires that made up the dataset. The repertoires were made available in a free public database intended to serve as a resource for research on the immune response to SARS-CoV-2. The samples were drawn from the first 160 participants of the ongoing ImmuneRACE study and from some 1,300 subjects provided by 6 global collaborators. A de-identified subject ID, COVID-19 status, age in years and sex were almost always included in the sample metadata. Where available, HLA class I and class II types were taken from metadata supplied by the sample provider and were not determined by assay-based typing.

Remarks on this clone: It has no known antigen specificity. The sample holds no much larger clone one base away, and base qualities are not on file.

The V end gives up 3 bases and the J end 5 bases, leaving 6 bases in the junction not matched to a gene. From cysteine to phenylalanine, the CDR3 is 14 amino acids long. Only the CDR3 DNA is retained, 42 bases long and in frame from the first base. CDR1 LNHDA and CDR2 SQIVND were looked up in the germline V gene (reference sequence). TCRbeta CDR3 regions were amplified from genomic DNA using the immunoSEQ Assay, a bias-controlled multiplex PCR. The authors' analysis ran thus. Nucleated cell counts per sample were estimated from amplification of reference gene primers within the assay. To quantify the absolute abundance of each unique TCRbeta CDR3 rearrangement, sequence reads were collapsed and filtered. For each sample, productive Simpson clonality was calculated as the square root of Simpson's diversity index across productive rearrangements. TCRdb took over this immuneACCESS table, retaining in-frame rearrangements with V and J assigned. Such tables are incomplete; in checked studies, under half of the missing clones stem from an unresolved V gene, and the remainder is unexplained. That table furnishes V, J and clone size, whereas the DNA furnished D and trimming. This sample has more than 85,000 clones in its table, and nearly 90% of those were observed once. Jointly, the top ten make up about 2.9% of the sample.

Broad study findings and their caveats: Clinical and demographic metadata were provided uncurated, with the amount varying by source and participant.

Collaborating institutions collected whole blood in K2EDTA tubes following their own protocols. For TCRbeta analysis, collaborators shipped samples as frozen whole blood, isolated PBMCs, or DNA extracted from either of those sample types. This receptor was obtained from an elderly woman with acute or convalescent COVID-19. Here the chain combines TRBV19 and TRBJ1-1; TRBD1 matches 7 bases in the middle. Material for sequencing was peripheral blood. At the DNA level, the sequence is TGTGCCAGTAGTATTAGAGGGGGCTGGACTGAAGCTTTCTTT. This yields the protein CASSIRGGWTEAFF.